What follows are 30 T cell receptor beta chains derived from one specimen sequenced in a study of blood T cell repertoires in COVID-19. The data were produced by immunoSEQ multiplex PCR, yet TCRdb's version contains in-frame clones alone and is incomplete. The sample shows around 400,000 clones, about nine tenths of them seen only once. The sequencing sample was made of PBMCs or T cells enriched from blood (not recorded which). The receptors come from a woman between 25 and 40 years old who had recovered from COVID-19.

The chain carries TRBV6-5 and TRBJ1-2; 12 bases align to TRBD1. Looked up from germline, CDR1 is MNHEY and CDR2 is SVGAGI. The CDR3 length is 14 residues. Unmatched junction bases numbered 5, after V lost 4 bases and J lost 8 bases. The CDR3 nucleotides are TGTGCCAGCAGTTCCGGGACAGGGGGCGTGGGCTACACCTTC. Its translation: CASSSGTGGVGYTF.

The chain is built from TRBV7-9 and TRBJ1-2; 7 bases agree with TRBD1. V gave up 5 bases and J gave up 3 bases; unmatched junction bases: 9. The CDR3 loop spans 15 amino acids. CDR1 is SEHNR, CDR2 FQNEAQ, per germline (reference sequence). This CDR3 is CASSQIRGPDYGYTF. Here the CDR3 DNA reads TGTGCCAGCAGCCAGATTAGGGGGCCAGACTATGGCTACACCTTC.

This chain uses TRBV28 with TRBJ1-2, with D unresolved. The CDR3 is 15 amino acids. Trimming left V 9 bases short and J 1 base short, with 18 bases between. Germline-derived CDR1 and CDR2 are MDHEN and SYDVKM. CDR3 coding DNA: TGTGCCAGTATAGAGACTAACACTTTTAACTATGGCTACACCTTC. The encoded protein is CASIETNTFNYGYTF.

In DNA form, the CDR3 reads TGTGCCACCGGGCGGACAGGGCAGACCGGGGAGCTGTTTTTT. It specifies CATGRTGQTGELFF. This chain connects TRBV10-3 to TRBJ2-2; 8 bases align to TRBD1. The CDR3 totals 14 residues. V trimming: 10 bases; J trimming: 5 bases; junction bases outside the gene matches: 9. Germline V gives CDR1 ENHRY, CDR2 SYGVKD.

The chain joins TRBV11-1 to TRBJ1-2; 7 bases match TRBD1. The CDR3 is made up of 15 amino acids. The J segment lost 3 bases and the V segment lost 5 bases, leaving 9 bases of the junction unmatched. Germline CDR1 is SGHAT and CDR2 is FQDESV (reference sequence). The chain's CDR3 is CASSRTVGQDYGYTF. The CDR3 DNA sequence: TGTGCCAGCAGCCGGACAGTCGGACAGGACTATGGCTACACCTTC.

V is TRBV6-5 and J is TRBJ1-5; TRBD1 is a possible D gene (6 bases). The CDR3 length is 15 residues. Germline V gives CDR1 MNHEY, CDR2 SVGAGI. Trimming shortened V by 5 bases and J by 0 bases, and 11 bases separated the two germline ends. The CDR3 region has the DNA TGTGCCAGCAGTCGGACAGAATATAGCAATCAGCCCCAGCATTTT. Encoded protein: CASSRTEYSNQPQHF.

This clone has only one observation. The chain combines TRBV7-9 with TRBJ1-5; D uncertain. This CDR3 region has 12 residues. CDR1 and CDR2 (germline): SEHNR, FQNEAQ (reference sequence). V was trimmed by 1 base and J by 6 bases, leaving 4 bases between them. CDR3 amino acids: CASSLGSQPQHF. CDR3 DNA: TGTGCCAGCAGCTTAGGTAGTCAGCCCCAGCATTTT.

This chain's CDR3 is CASSVAWTGDYEQYF. As DNA, the CDR3 is TGTGCCAGCAGCGTAGCGTGGACAGGGGACTACGAGCAGTACTTC. V gene TRBV9 combines with J gene TRBJ2-7; 9 bases line up with TRBD1. The V gene's germline CDR1 is SGDLS and CDR2 YYNGEE. The trim removed 0 bases at V and 3 bases at J, leaving 4 bases unmatched. CDR3 size: 15 residues.

On this clone itself: At the DNA level, this CDR3 is encoded by other sequences in the same sample as well. The rearrangement links TRBV7-8 to TRBJ1-2; the match to TRBD1 covers 8 bases. Germline V gene lookup returns CDR1 SGHVS and CDR2 FQNEAQ. V lost 2 bases to trimming and J lost 2 bases; unmatched junction nucleotides: 1. The CDR3 sequence is 14 residues long. CDR3 sequence reads: CASSLQGANYGYTF. The CDR3 nucleotides read TGTGCCAGCAGCTTACAGGGGGCGAACTATGGCTACACCTTC.

About this clone itself: Other DNA variants within this sample encode the same CDR3. The rearrangement joins TRBV20-1 to TRBJ2-1; no clear D gene. CDR3 length: 11 residues. The germline V gene encodes CDR1 DFQATT and CDR2 SNEGSKA (reference sequence). The V end was cut by 1 base, the J end by 5 bases, with 3 bases between. The CDR3 loop is CSARADNEQFF. The CDR3 nucleotides are TGCAGTGCTAGAGCAGACAATGAGCAGTTCTTC.

The V gene is TRBV3-1 (or the pseudogene TRBV3-2), the J gene TRBJ1-1, with D possibly being TRBD1 (5 bases). Trimming shortened V by 1 base and J by 10 bases, and 13 bases separated the two germline ends. The CDR3 extends over 13 amino acids. Per the germline V gene, CDR1 is LGHDT and CDR2 is YNNKEL (reference sequence). As DNA, the CDR3 is TGTGCCAGCAGCCAAGTTGCAGGGTGGGGAGCTTTCTTT. As protein: CASSQVAGWGAFF.

The sample holds many counts of this clone. This sequence joins TRBV21-1 and TRBJ2-7; the listed D gene, TRBD2, was not tested against the DNA. TRBV21-1 is a documented pseudogene. This CDR3 has 12 amino acids. DNA for the CDR3: TGTGCCAGCAGCAAAGATACGAGCGAGCAGTACTTC. This codes for CASSKDTSEQYF.

The V gene is TRBV11-3, the J gene TRBJ1-1; D uncertain. CDR3 length: 13 residues. Germline assignment: CDR1 SGHNT and CDR2 YENEEA. V was shortened by 2 bases and J by 7 bases, with 11 bases between the two germline ends. CDR3: CASSLTQTHEAFF. The CDR3 coding sequence is TGTGCCAGCAGCTTAACGCAGACTCATGAAGCTTTCTTT.

The chain joins TRBV18 to TRBJ1-2; TRBD1 aligns across 9 bases. V gave up 3 bases and J gave up 4 bases; unmatched junction bases: 6. Per the germline V gene, CDR1 is KGHSH and CDR2 is LQKENI. The CDR3 runs 15 residues. The CDR3 DNA sequence: TGTGCCAGCTCACCGATTACAGGGGGCGGCTATGGCTACACCTTC. Amino acids: CASSPITGGGYGYTF.

This clone came up a few times. V and J are TRBV7-9 and TRBJ1-2; 9 bases fit TRBD1. This CDR3 is 16 amino acids long. With V trimmed by 0 bases and J by 4 bases, 6 bases remained unmatched. Germline V lookup: CDR1 SEHNR, CDR2 FQNEAQ (reference sequence). The CDR3 region is CASSLALPGQGYGYTF. The CDR3 nucleotides read TGTGCCAGCAGCTTAGCACTACCGGGACAGGGCTATGGCTACACCTTC.

This sequence joins TRBV7-9 and TRBJ2-2; TRBD1 matches 10 bases. Germline V gene sequence: CDR1 SEHNR, CDR2 FQNEAQ (reference sequence). The CDR3 totals 16 residues. V gave up 5 bases and J gave up 5 bases; unmatched junction bases: 8. The chain's CDR3 is CASSPFQGQGTGELFF. In DNA, the CDR3 is TGTGCCAGCAGCCCGTTCCAGGGACAGGGGACCGGGGAGCTGTTTTTT.

The chain links TRBV30 to TRBJ2-1; D unclear. The CDR3 has 14 residues. V was pared by 0 bases and J by 7 bases, with 13 bases between. The germline CDR1 and CDR2 sequences are GTSNPN and SVGIG (reference sequence). CDR3 nucleotides: TGTGCCTGGAGTGTATCTAGTGATATGAATGAGCAGTTCTTC. It translates to CAWSVSSDMNEQFF.

This rearrangement joins TRBV15 to TRBJ2-5; the D is unclear. The V end was cut by 2 bases, the J end by 5 bases, with 6 bases between. CDR3 length: 12 amino acids. CDR1 and CDR2 from the germline V gene are LNHNV and YYDKDF (reference sequence). The CDR3: CATSRTRETQYF. In DNA form, the CDR3 reads TGTGCCACCAGCAGAACGCGGGAGACCCAGTACTTC.

The V call is TRBV28, the J call TRBJ1-1; the D is unclear. CDR1 and CDR2 from the germline V gene are MDHEN and SYDVKM. The CDR3 totals 12 residues. The V and J ends lost 7 bases and 4 bases respectively, with 10 bases between them. The CDR3 loop is CASKSVVTEAFF. The CDR3 nucleotides read TGTGCCAGCAAAAGCGTTGTCACTGAAGCTTTCTTT. The entire variable domain, with the rest obtained from reference TRBV28 and TRBJ1-1, is as follows: DVKVTQSSRYLVKRTGEKVFLECVQDMDHENMFWYRQDPGLGLRLIYFSYDVKMKEKGDIPEGYSVSREKKERFSLILESASTNQTSMYLCASKSVVTEAFFGQGTRLTVV.

The V gene is TRBV6-5, the J gene TRBJ2-2; perhaps TRBD1 as D (6 bases). From germline, CDR1 is MNHEY and CDR2 SVGAGI. V was cut by 6 bases and J by 1 base, with 9 bases left in between. CDR3 length equals 14 residues. CDR3 coding DNA: TGTGCCAGCAGCGTGGACAGGAACACCGGGGAGCTGTTTTTT. It codes for CASSVDRNTGELFF.

This clone was recorded once. The CDR3 reads CASSRDSDDNEQFF. CDR3 DNA sequence: TGCGCCAGCAGCCGGGACTCCGATGACAATGAGCAGTTCTTC. The chain is built from TRBV5-1 and TRBJ2-1; possible D gene TRBD2, 6 bases. The V gene's germline CDR1 is SGHRS and CDR2 YFSETQ. This CDR3 has 14 residues. Between the trimmed V and J ends, which lost 4 bases and 5 bases, there was a span of 13 bases.

The J gene is TRBJ1-1, the V gene TRBV5-1; unclear D gene. The V end lost 3 bases, the J end lost 3 bases, and 15 bases lay between the germline ends. Germline CDR1 and CDR2: SGHRS and YFSETQ. The CDR3 is made up of 15 amino acids. The CDR3 here is CASSSWVREDTEAFF. For the CDR3, the DNA is TGCGCCAGCAGCTCGTGGGTCCGGGAGGACACTGAAGCTTTCTTT.

The chain has TRBV7-8 and TRBJ2-2; 9 nucleotides match TRBD1. V lost 5 bases, J lost 2 bases, and 12 bases stayed unmatched. The germline gives CDR1 SGHVS, CDR2 FQNEAQ. The CDR3 totals 18 residues. The CDR3 sequence is CASSPEQGAVANTGELFF. CDR3 sequence (DNA): TGTGCCAGCAGCCCTGAACAGGGGGCGGTAGCCAACACCGGGGAGCTGTTTTTT.

This rearrangement joins TRBV5-6 to TRBJ2-1, with TRBD2 identical over 8 bases. Germline V gene lookup returns CDR1 SGHDT and CDR2 YYEEEE. The CDR3 consists of 16 residues. Germline trimming cut 7 bases from V and 6 bases from J; bases unmatched to any gene: 15. CDR3 region: CASDLWPSGGFNEQFF. The CDR3 DNA reads TGTGCCAGCGACCTTTGGCCGAGCGGGGGTTTCAATGAGCAGTTCTTC.

The chain employs TRBV7-9 and TRBJ1-6, with D unresolved. There are 12 residues in the CDR3. Germline values: CDR1 SEHNR, CDR2 FQNEAQ (reference sequence). V lost 5 bases to trimming and J lost 9 bases, with 8 bases between them. The DNA for the CDR3 is TGTGCCAGCAGCACGGAGGTTTCACCCCTCCACTTT. This translates into CASSTEVSPLHF.

V is TRBV19 and J is TRBJ1-2; D remains unclear. CDR1 LNHDA and CDR2 SQIVND come from the germline V gene (reference sequence). Trimming removed 5 bases from V and 8 bases from J, with 18 bases in between. This CDR3 region has 14 residues. The CDR3 DNA is TGTGCCAGTAGTCTTACCCCACGGGGTTCGGGCTACACCTTC. As protein: CASSLTPRGSGYTF.

This clone appeared a few times. This chain connects TRBV3-1 (or the pseudogene TRBV3-2) to TRBJ1-1; TRBD1 is a possible D gene (5 bases). The CDR3 is 14 residues long. Germline values: CDR1 LGHDT, CDR2 YNNKEL (reference sequence). The V gene lost 3 bases and the J gene lost 9 bases, with 17 bases spanning the gap. CDR3 coding DNA: TGTGCCAGCAGCCAGGGAGGCGGGACGGAGCAAGCTTTCTTT. Its translation is CASSQGGGTEQAFF.

This clone was detected once. The chain combines TRBV7-2 with TRBJ2-1, with TRBD2 as a possible D gene (6 bases). The germline CDR1 and CDR2 sequences are SGHTA and FQGNSA. The V gene lost 0 bases and the J gene lost 5 bases, with 14 bases spanning the gap. The CDR3 runs 16 residues. The CDR3 sequence: CASSLAGGANDNEQFF. The CDR3 DNA follows: TGTGCCAGCAGCTTAGCCGGCGGGGCCAACGACAATGAGCAGTTCTTC. The variable domain in full, completed from reference TRBV7-2 and TRBJ2-1, reads GAGVSQSPSNKVTEKGKDVELRCDPISGHTALYWYRQSLGQGLEFLIYFQGNSAPDKSGLPSDRFSAERTGGSVSTLTIQRTQQEDSAVYLCASSLAGGANDNEQFFGPGTRLTVL.

Concerning this clone: Other nucleotide sequences in the sample specify the same CDR3. The chain combines TRBV18 with TRBJ2-5; D might be TRBD1 (5 bases). V gave up 3 bases and J gave up 4 bases, with 9 bases separating them. The germline CDR1 and CDR2 sequences are KGHSH and LQKENI. CDR3 length: 13 amino acids. CDR3 in amino acids: CASSPGQGETQYF. In DNA, the CDR3 is TGTGCCAGCTCACCCGGTCAGGGAGAGACCCAGTACTTC.

The chain couples TRBV7-9 to TRBJ2-2, with TRBD1 as a possible D gene (6 bases). The CDR3 has 17 amino acids. The germline V gene encodes CDR1 SEHNR and CDR2 FQNEAQ (reference sequence). V lost 7 bases and J 1 base, leaving 19 bases between the germline ends. This chain's CDR3 is CASINRWGTKNTGELFF. The CDR3 bases are TGTGCCAGCATCAACCGGTGGGGGACAAAGAACACCGGGGAGCTGTTTTTT. The full variable domain, in which reference TRBV7-9 and TRBJ2-2 provide the parts outside the CDR3, is DTGVSQNPRHKITKRGQNVTFRCDPISEHNRLYWYRQTLGQGPEFLTYFQNEAQLEKSRLLSDRFSAERPKGSFSTLEIQRTEQGDSAMYLCASINRWGTKNTGELFFGEGSRLTVL.